This entry is about one T cell receptor beta chain. This CDR3 has 12 residues. CDR1 SQVTM and CDR2 ANQGSEA come from the germline V gene. J gave up 3 bases and V 7 bases, and 3 bases lay outside the gene matches. The entry originates in a study of blood T cell repertoires in COVID-19. Assay used: immunoSEQ multiplex PCR; TCRdb lists only in-frame clones, some missing. The sample shows about 300,000 clones, about nine tenths of them seen only once. Sequencing was done on a sample of peripheral blood. This clonotype was sampled from a woman aged 25-40 years with COVID-19, enrolled during active disease. The V call is TRBV29-1, the J call TRBJ1-2; 9 nucleotides agree with TRBD1. The CDR3 DNA sequence: TGCAGCGGGGGACAGGGAGACTATGGCTACACCTTC. Amino acid sequence: CSGGQGDYGYTF. Supplemented by reference TRBV29-1 and TRBJ1-2, the full variable domain reads SAVISQKPSRDICQRGTSLTIQCQVDSQVTMMFWYRQQPGQSLTLIATANQGSEATYESGFVIDKFPISRPNLTFSTLTVSNMSPEDSSIYLCSGGQGDYGYTFGSGTRLTVV.